Listed here are 2 T cell receptor beta chains from one sample, sequenced in a study of shared clonotypes between healthy human individuals. Measured with immunoSEQ multiplex PCR; TCRdb has only the in-frame clones, and not every one. The sample has hundreds of thousands of clones, roughly 70% seen once; the top ten hold under 2%. Material: memory CD4+ T cells sorted from blood. Documented subset: CD45RA-negative fraction. Every receptor here comes from a woman in her twenties or thirties in good health.

The chain couples TRBV7-9 to TRBJ2-1; TRBD2 aligns across 8 bases. The CDR3 extends over 16 amino acids. The germline gives CDR1 SEHNR, CDR2 FQNEAQ (reference sequence). The V gene end was trimmed by 3 bases and the J gene end by 6 bases; junction bases not matched to a gene: 10. Here the CDR3 DNA reads TGTGCCAGCAGCTTTAGTGCGGGACTAGGGGGCAATGAGCAGTTCTTC. Translation gives CASSFSAGLGGNEQFF.

This chain links TRBV2 with TRBJ2-1; D is ambiguous. With 9 bases removed from V and 0 bases from J, the gap between germline ends came to 15 bases. The CDR3 covers 15 residues. Germline assignment: CDR1 SNHLY and CDR2 FYNNEI. CDR3 in DNA: TGTGCCAGTGGATTCACTGCGCTCTCCTACAATGAGCAGTTCTTC. Its protein product is CASGFTALSYNEQFF.